The 7 T cell receptor beta chains listed next were all sequenced from one sample in a study of blood T cell repertoires in COVID-19. The assay was immunoSEQ multiplex PCR, and TCRdb's table has in-frame clones only and misses some. In the table there are around 130,000 clones, 77% of which are singletons. The sample comprised peripheral blood. These receptors came from a human donor in a cohort sampled during active COVID-19.

The genes are TRBV30 and TRBJ2-3; no clear D gene. Trimming cost V 2 bases and J 4 bases, with 10 bases left between them. CDR1 and CDR2 (germline): GTSNPN, SVGIG (reference sequence). The length of the CDR3 is 13 residues. The CDR3 DNA follows: TGTGCCTGGAGTTCATCCCGGGCAGATACGCAGTATTTT. This encodes CAWSSSRADTQYF.

This clone came up a few times. This chain links TRBV5-5 with TRBJ2-3, with 7 bases aligning to TRBD2. CDR1 and CDR2 (germline): SGHKS, YYEKEE (reference sequence). This CDR3 contains 16 residues. The junction had 10 bases not matched to a gene; V was cut back by 0 bases and J by 6 bases. The CDR3, as DNA: TGTGCCAGCAGCTTGGAGGGAGGGAGCCTAATGGATACGCAGTATTTT. The encoded protein is CASSLEGGSLMDTQYF.

V and J are TRBV7-2 and TRBJ1-5; D is perhaps TRBD1 (5 bases). The CDR3 consists of 15 residues. CDR1 and CDR2 from the germline V gene are SGHTA and FQGNSA. V shed 2 bases and J shed 3 bases, with 11 bases lying between them. CDR3 nucleotides: TGTGCCAGCAGCTTATTGGGACTCAACAATCAGCCCCAGCATTTT. This gives the protein CASSLLGLNNQPQHF.

The rearrangement uses TRBV4-1 and TRBJ2-7, with a tentative D call TRBD1 (5 bases). The CDR3 has 16 amino acids. Trimming cost V 4 bases and J 2 bases, with 18 bases left between them. CDR1 is MGHRA, CDR2 YSYEKL, per germline. The chain's CDR3 is CASSPRQLTSTYEQYF. In nucleotides, the CDR3 is TGCGCCAGCAGCCCTAGACAGCTTACCTCAACCTACGAGCAGTACTTC.

This rearrangement joins TRBV5-1 to TRBJ1-2; 7 positions agree with TRBD1. Germline V lookup: CDR1 SGHRS, CDR2 YFSETQ. The CDR3 is made up of 14 amino acids. The ends lost 3 bases at V and 0 bases at J; junction bases unmatched: 2. The CDR3 DNA is TGCGCCAGCAGCTGGGGACAGACTAACTATGGCTACACCTTC. Translated: CASSWGQTNYGYTF. Filled out from reference TRBV5-1 and TRBJ1-2, the complete variable domain reads KAGVTQTPRYLIKTRGQQVTLSCSPISGHRSVSWYQQTPGQGLQFLFEYFSETQRNKGNFPGRFSGRQFSNSRSEMNVSTLELGDSALYLCASSWGQTNYGYTFGSGTRLTVV.

The V call is TRBV5-4, the J call TRBJ1-1; D call uncertain. Germline CDR1 is SGHNT and CDR2 is YYREEE (reference sequence). The CDR3 sequence is 14 residues long. V lost 0 bases and J lost 1, with 7 bases in between. Here the CDR3 reads CASSLEQRNTEAFF. For the CDR3, the DNA is TGTGCCAGCAGCTTGGAACAAAGGAACACTGAAGCTTTCTTT.

The chain has TRBV14 and TRBJ1-1; TRBD1 matches at 7 bases. Germline lookup yields CDR1 SGHDN and CDR2 FVKESK. The CDR3 extends over 15 amino acids. The trim removed 2 bases at V and 4 bases at J, leaving 7 bases unmatched. The chain's CDR3 is CASSQTTGPSTEAFF. In DNA, the CDR3 is TGTGCCAGCAGCCAAACGACAGGGCCGTCCACTGAAGCTTTCTTT.